This T cell receptor (beta chain) was identified during a study of T cell clones after liver transplantation. The CDR3 contains 16 residues. V lost 4 bases and J lost 5, with 17 bases in between. CDR1 is SGHNT, CDR2 YENEEA, per germline. The method was immunoSEQ multiplex PCR; TCRdb's version includes in-frame clones alone and lacks a portion of them. In the table there are roughly 62,000 clones, 70% to 80% of which are singletons. This clonotype was obtained from a human patient who received a liver transplant. Certain T cells may be donor cells from the graft. Here the sequenced sample was CD4+ T cells from blood, taken at the roughly 15-month timepoint. The rearrangement uses TRBV11-3 and TRBJ2-2; D is perhaps TRBD2 (6 bases). The CDR3 here is CASSYESFGGTGELFF. The CDR3 nucleotides read TGTGCCAGCAGCTATGAATCATTCGGGGGTACCGGGGAGCTGTTTTTT.